The following is a T cell receptor beta chain sequence with its context. The data are from a study of blood T cell repertoires in COVID-19. Study overall: Both acute and convalescent COVID-19 samples were obtained from the United States, Italy and Spain. PBMCs, B-cell-depleted T cells, or T cells provided the cDNA or gDNA that made up the material.

Germline V gene sequence: CDR1 SQVTM, CDR2 ANQGSEA. This CDR3 spans 13 amino acids. Deletions cut 6 bases from V and 8 bases from J, with 18 bases between. Methods used by the authors: Amplification of reference gene primers was used by the study to estimate nucleated cell counts. Produced via immunoSEQ multiplex PCR; TCRdb's table is partial and in-frame only. The V and J calls and the clone size are those of that table, but D and trimming were determined from the DNA. In the table there are around 250,000 clones, nearly 85% of which are singletons. The chain joins TRBV29-1 to TRBJ2-3; D may be TRBD2 (6 bases). The sequence was collected from a human donor in a cohort sampled during active COVID-19. The specimen sequenced was peripheral blood. The CDR3 DNA follows: TGCAGCGTGTCCCTCGCCGGCGGGATTACGCAGTATTTT. Translation: CSVSLAGGITQYF.